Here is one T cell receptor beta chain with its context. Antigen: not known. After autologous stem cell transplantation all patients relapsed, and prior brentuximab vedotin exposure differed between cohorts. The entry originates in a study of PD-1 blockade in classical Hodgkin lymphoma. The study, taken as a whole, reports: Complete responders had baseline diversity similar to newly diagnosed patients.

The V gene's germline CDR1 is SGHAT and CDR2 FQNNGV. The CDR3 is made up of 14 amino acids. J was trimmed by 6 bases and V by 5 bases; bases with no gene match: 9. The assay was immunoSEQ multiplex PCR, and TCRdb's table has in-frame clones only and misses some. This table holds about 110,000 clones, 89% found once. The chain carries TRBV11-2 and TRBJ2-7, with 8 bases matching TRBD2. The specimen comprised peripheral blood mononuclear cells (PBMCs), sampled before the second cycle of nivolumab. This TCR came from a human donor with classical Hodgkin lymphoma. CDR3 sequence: CASSRGGSRGEQYF. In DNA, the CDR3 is TGTGCCAGCAGCCGGGGGGGAAGCCGGGGCGAGCAGTACTTC.